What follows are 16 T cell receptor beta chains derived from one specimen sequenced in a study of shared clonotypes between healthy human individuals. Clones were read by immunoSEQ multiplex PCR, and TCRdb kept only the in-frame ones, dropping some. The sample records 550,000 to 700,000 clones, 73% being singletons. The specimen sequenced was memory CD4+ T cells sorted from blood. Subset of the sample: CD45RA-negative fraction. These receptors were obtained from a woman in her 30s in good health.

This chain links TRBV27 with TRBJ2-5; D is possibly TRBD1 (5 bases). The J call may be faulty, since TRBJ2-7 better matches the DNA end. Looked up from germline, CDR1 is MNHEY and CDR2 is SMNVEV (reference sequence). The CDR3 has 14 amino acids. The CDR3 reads CASSFQGLPYEQYF. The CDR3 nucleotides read TGTGCCAGCAGTTTCCAGGGCCTACCCTACGAGCAGTACTTC.

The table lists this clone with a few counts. The CDR3 DNA is TGCGCCAGCAACCAGGGACAGTGGCAAGAGACCCAGTACTTC. Residues: CASNQGQWQETQYF. J is TRBJ2-5 and V is TRBV5-1; TRBD1 agrees at 7 bases. Losses at the gene ends were 6 bases for V and 2 bases for J; bases not matched to a gene: 7. Germline V gives CDR1 SGHRS, CDR2 YFSETQ. This CDR3 has 14 amino acids.

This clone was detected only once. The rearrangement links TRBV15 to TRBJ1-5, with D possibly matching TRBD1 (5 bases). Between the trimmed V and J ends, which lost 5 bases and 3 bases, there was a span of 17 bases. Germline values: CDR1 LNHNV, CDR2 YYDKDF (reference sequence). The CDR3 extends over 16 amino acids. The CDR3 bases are TGTGCCACCAGCCCCGGCCGGGGGGGGTTCAATCAGCCCCAGCATTTT. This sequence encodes CATSPGRGGFNQPQHF.

CDR3 DNA: TGTGCCAGCAGTAGGACTTCTAGCACAGATACGCAGTATTTT. It codes for CASSRTSSTDTQYF. V usage is TRBV27 and J usage is TRBJ2-3; D perhaps matches TRBD2 (5 bases). Trimming pared 5 bases from V and 0 bases from J, leaving 9 bases between. The CDR3 consists of 14 residues. The germline V gene has CDR1 MNHEY and CDR2 SMNVEV (reference sequence).

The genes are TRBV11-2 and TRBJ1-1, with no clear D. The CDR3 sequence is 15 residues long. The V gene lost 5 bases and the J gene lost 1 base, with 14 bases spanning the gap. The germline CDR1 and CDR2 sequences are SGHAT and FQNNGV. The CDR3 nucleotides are TGTGCCAGCAGCCTGGTTCCGGGATCGAACACTGAAGCTTTCTTT. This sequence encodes CASSLVPGSNTEAFF.

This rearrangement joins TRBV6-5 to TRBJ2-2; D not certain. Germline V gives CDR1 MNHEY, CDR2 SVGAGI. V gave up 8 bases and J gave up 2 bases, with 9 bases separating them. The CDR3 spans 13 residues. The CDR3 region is CASCRENTGELFF. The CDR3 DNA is TGTGCCAGCTGCCGAGAAAACACCGGGGAGCTGTTTTTT.

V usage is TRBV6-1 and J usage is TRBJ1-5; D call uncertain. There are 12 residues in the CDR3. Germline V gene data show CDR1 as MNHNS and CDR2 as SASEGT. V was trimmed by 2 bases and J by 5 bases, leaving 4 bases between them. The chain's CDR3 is CASSESHQPQHF. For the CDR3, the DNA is TGTGCCAGCAGTGAATCTCATCAGCCCCAGCATTTT.

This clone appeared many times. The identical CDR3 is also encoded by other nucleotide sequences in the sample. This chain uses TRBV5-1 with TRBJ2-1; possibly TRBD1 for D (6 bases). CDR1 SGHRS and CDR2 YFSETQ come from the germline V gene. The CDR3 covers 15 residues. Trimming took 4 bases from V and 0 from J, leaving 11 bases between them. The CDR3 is CASSPDRSSYNEQFF. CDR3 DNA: TGCGCCAGCAGCCCTGACAGGAGCTCCTACAATGAGCAGTTCTTC.

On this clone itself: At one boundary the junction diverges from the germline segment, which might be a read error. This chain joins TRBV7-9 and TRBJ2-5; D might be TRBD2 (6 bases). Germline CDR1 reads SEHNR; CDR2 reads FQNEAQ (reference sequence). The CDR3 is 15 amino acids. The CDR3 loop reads CASSLGAGTQGTQYF. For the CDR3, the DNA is TGTGCCAGCAGCTTAGGGGCGGGGACTCAAGGGACCCAGTACTTC.

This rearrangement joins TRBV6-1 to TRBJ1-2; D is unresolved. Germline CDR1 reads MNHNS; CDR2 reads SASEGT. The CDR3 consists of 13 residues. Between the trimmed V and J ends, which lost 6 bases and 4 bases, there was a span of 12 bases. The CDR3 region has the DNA TGTGCCAGCAGCTCGGACGGTTCCTATGGCTACACCTTC. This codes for CASSSDGSYGYTF.

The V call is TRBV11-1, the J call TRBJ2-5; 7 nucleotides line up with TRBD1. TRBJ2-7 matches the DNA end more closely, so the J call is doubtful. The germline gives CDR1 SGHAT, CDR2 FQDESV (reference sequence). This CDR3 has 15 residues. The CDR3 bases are TGTGCCAGCAGCTTACTAGGACAGGTTCCCTACGAGCAGTACTTC. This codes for CASSLLGQVPYEQYF.

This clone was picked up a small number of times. The CDR3, as DNA: TGCGCCAGCAGTCTAAATAGTTACGAGCAGTACTTC. Translation: CASSLNSYEQYF. The rearrangement uses TRBV10-2 and TRBJ2-7; D is undetermined. Between the trimmed V and J ends, which lost 5 bases and 4 bases, there was a span of 9 bases. CDR1 and CDR2 from the germline V gene are WSHSY and SAAADI. The CDR3 length is 12 residues.

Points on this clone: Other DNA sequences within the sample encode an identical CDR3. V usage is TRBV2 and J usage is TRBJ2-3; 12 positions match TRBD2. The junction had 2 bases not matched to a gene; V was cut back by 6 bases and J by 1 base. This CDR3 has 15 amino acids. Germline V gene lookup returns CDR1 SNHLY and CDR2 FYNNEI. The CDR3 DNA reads TGTGCCAGCAGGCGACTAGCGGGAGGCACAGATACGCAGTATTTT. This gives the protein CASRRLAGGTDTQYF.

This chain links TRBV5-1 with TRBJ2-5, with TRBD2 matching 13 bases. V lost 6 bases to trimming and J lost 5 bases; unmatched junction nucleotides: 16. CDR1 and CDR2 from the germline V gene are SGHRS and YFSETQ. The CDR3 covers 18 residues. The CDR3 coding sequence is TGCGCCAGCACTCGGGGGGATCGACTAGCGGGAGGACGGGAGACCCAGTACTTC. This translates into CASTRGDRLAGGRETQYF.

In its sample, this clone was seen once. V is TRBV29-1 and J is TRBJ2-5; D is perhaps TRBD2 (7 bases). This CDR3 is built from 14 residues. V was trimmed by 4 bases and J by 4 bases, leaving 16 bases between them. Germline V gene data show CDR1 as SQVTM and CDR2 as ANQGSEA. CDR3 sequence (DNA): TGCAGCGTTGGGGGGGGCAGGGTTCGAGAGACCCAGTACTTC. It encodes CSVGGGRVRETQYF.

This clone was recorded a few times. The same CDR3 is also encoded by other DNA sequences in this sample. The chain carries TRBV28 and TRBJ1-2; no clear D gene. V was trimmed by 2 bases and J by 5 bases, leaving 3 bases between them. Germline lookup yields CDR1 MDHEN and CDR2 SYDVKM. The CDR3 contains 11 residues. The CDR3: CASSLRYGYTF. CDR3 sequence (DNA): TGTGCCAGCAGTTTACGGTATGGCTACACCTTC.